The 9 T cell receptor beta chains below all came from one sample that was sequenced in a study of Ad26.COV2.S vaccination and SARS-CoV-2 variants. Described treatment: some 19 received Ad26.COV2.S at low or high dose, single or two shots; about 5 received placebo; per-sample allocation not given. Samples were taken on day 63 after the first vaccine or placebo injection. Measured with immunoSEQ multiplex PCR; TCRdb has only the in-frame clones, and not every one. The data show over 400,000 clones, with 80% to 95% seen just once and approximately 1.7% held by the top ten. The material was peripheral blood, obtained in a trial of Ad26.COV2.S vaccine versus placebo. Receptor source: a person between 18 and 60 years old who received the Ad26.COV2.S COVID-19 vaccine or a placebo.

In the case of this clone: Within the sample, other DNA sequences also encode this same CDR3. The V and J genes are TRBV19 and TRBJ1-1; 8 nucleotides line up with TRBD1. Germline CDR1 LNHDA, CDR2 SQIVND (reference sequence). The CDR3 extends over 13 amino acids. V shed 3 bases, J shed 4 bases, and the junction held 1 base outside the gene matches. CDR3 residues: CASSIGTGTEAFF. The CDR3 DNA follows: TGTGCCAGTAGTATCGGGACAGGCACTGAAGCTTTCTTT.

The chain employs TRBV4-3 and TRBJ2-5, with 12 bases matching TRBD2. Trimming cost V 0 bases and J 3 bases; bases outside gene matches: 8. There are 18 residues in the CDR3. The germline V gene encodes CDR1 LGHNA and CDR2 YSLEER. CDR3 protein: CASSQDLGLAGREETQYF. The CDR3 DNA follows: TGCGCCAGCAGCCAAGATCTGGGACTAGCGGGTAGGGAAGAGACCCAGTACTTC.

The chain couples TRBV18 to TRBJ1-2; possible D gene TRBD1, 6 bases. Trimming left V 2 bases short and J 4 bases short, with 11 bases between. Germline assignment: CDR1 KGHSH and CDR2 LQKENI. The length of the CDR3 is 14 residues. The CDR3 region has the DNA TGTGCCAGCTCACCAGAGCCCAGGGGCTATGGCTACACCTTC. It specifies CASSPEPRGYGYTF.

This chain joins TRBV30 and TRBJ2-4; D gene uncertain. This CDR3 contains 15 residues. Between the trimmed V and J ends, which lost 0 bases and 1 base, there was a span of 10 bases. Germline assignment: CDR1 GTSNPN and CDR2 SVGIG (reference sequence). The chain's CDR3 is CAWSVGLGAKNIQYF. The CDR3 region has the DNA TGTGCCTGGAGTGTGGGGTTAGGGGCCAAAAACATTCAGTACTTC.

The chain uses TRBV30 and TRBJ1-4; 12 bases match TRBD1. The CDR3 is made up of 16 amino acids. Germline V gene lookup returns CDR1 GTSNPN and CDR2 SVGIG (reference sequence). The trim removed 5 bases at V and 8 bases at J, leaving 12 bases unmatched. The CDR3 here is CAWRKGQGAKWEKLFF. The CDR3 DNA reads TGTGCCTGGCGGAAGGGACAGGGGGCAAAGTGGGAAAAACTGTTTTTT.

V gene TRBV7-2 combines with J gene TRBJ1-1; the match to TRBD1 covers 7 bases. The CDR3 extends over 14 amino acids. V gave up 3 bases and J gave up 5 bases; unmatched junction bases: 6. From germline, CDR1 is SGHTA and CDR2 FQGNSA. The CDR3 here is CASSFGGGETEAFF. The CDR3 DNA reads TGTGCCAGCAGCTTCGGAGGGGGCGAAACTGAAGCTTTCTTT.

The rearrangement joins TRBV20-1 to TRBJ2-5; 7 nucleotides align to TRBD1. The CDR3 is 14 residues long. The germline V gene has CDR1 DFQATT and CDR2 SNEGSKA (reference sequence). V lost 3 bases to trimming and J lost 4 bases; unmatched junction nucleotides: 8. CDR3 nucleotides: TGCAGTGCTAGTCCCACGACAGGGAGAGAGACCCAGTACTTC. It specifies CSASPTTGRETQYF.

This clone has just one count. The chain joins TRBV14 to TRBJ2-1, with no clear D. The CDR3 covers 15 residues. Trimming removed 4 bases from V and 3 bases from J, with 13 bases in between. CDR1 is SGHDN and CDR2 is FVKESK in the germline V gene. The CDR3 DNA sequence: TGTGCCAGCAGCCCGCTACGCGGCGACTACAATGAGCAGTTCTTC. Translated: CASSPLRGDYNEQFF.

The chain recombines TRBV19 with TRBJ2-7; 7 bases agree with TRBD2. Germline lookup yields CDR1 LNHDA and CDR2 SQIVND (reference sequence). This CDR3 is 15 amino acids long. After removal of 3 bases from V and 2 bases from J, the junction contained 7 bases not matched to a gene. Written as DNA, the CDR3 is TGTGCCAGTAGTATCGGCCTAGCGGCAACCTACGAGCAGTACTTC. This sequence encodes CASSIGLAATYEQYF.